Shown below are 30 T cell receptor beta chains from a single sample sequenced in a study of blood T cell repertoires in COVID-19. Profiling relied on immunoSEQ multiplex PCR, and the TCRdb table lists in-frame clones only, not all of them. The sample shows around 120,000 clones, 70% to 90% of them seen only once. Specimen: peripheral blood. Every receptor here comes from a man between 65 and 85 years old who had recovered from COVID-19.

This sequence joins TRBV18 and TRBJ2-3; TRBD2 aligns across 7 bases. Germline loops: CDR1 KGHSH, CDR2 LQKENI. The V gene end was trimmed by 6 bases and the J gene end by 0 bases; junction bases not matched to a gene: 6. The CDR3 is 15 amino acids. CDR3 DNA sequence: TGTGCCAGCTCCCAACTAGCGTCTAGCACAGATACGCAGTATTTT. It is translated as CASSQLASSTDTQYF.

The gene calls are TRBV11-2 and TRBJ1-1, with D possibly TRBD1 on 5 matching bases. Trimming shortened V by 0 bases and J by 6 bases, and 8 bases separated the two germline ends. Germline loops: CDR1 SGHAT, CDR2 FQNNGV. The CDR3 consists of 13 residues. In DNA, the CDR3 is TGTGCCAGCAGCTTAGATGAGACAGCTGAAGCTTTCTTT. This translates into CASSLDETAEAFF.

The rearrangement links TRBV11-2 to TRBJ2-1; 9 nucleotides align to TRBD1. The CDR3 sequence is 15 residues long. Per the germline V gene, CDR1 is SGHAT and CDR2 is FQNNGV. The junction had 9 bases not matched to a gene; V was cut back by 8 bases and J by 4 bases. The CDR3: CASQPPGTGYNEQFF. The CDR3 bases are TGTGCCAGCCAGCCCCCCGGGACAGGGTACAATGAGCAGTTCTTC. Looking up the rest from reference TRBV11-2 and TRBJ2-1 gives the full variable domain: EAGVAQSPRYKIIEKRQSVAFWCNPISGHATLYWYQQILGQGPKLLIQFQNNGVVDDSQLPKDRFSAERLKGVDSTLKIQPAKLEDSAVYLCASQPPGTGYNEQFFGPGTRLTVL.

In the case of this clone: This sample also contains other DNA sequences that code for the same CDR3. The chain uses TRBV3-1 (or the pseudogene TRBV3-2) and TRBJ2-3; D uncertain. The CDR3 is 13 amino acids. Trimming took off 4 bases at V and 1 base at J, with 6 bases between the two ends. The germline gives CDR1 LGHDT, CDR2 YNNKEL (reference sequence). CDR3 sequence (DNA): TGTGCCAGCAGCCCCCCCGGCACAGATACGCAGTATTTT. Translating gives CASSPPGTDTQYF.

V and J are TRBV28 and TRBJ2-7; TRBD1 matches 8 bases. The V gene's germline CDR1 is MDHEN and CDR2 SYDVKM. The CDR3 runs to 18 residues. The junction had 15 bases not matched to a gene; V was cut back by 4 bases and J by 1 base. The CDR3 nucleotides read TGTGCCAGCAGTTCACGCCATTCGGGACAGGTGACTTCCTACGAGCAGTACTTC. This gives the protein CASSSRHSGQVTSYEQYF.

The chain carries TRBV27 and TRBJ2-3; TRBD2 aligns across 8 bases. In germline, CDR1 is MNHEY, CDR2 SMNVEV (reference sequence). V dropped 10 bases and J dropped 3; count of bases not matched to a gene: 12. This CDR3 has 15 residues. CDR3 sequence (DNA): TGTGCCACCCACCCCTGGGCGGGAGGAACAGATACGCAGTATTTT. Protein sequence: CATHPWAGGTDTQYF.

The chain recombines TRBV5-4 with TRBJ2-1, with 7 bases matching TRBD1. The trim removed 3 bases at V and 4 bases at J, leaving 7 bases unmatched. The CDR3 contains 15 residues. The V gene's germline CDR1 is SGHNT and CDR2 YYREEE (reference sequence). CDR3 residues: CASSSPGQLYNEQFF. CDR3 bases: TGTGCCAGCAGCTCACCGGGACAGTTATACAATGAGCAGTTCTTC.

The chain has TRBV11-3 and TRBJ2-7, with TRBD2 as a possible D gene (5 bases). CDR1 SGHNT and CDR2 YENEEA come from the germline V gene. There are 13 residues in the CDR3. Trimming took off 8 bases at V and 5 bases at J, with 16 bases between the two ends. The CDR3 DNA reads TGTGCCAGCGCTACTGGGAGTGGGGACGAGCAGTACTTC. Protein: CASATGSGDEQYF.

The V gene is TRBV18, the J gene TRBJ1-1, with D maybe TRBD1 (5 bases). Looked up from germline, CDR1 is KGHSH and CDR2 is LQKENI. The ends were cut back, 4 bases at V and 1 base at J, with 10 bases in the middle. CDR3 length: 14 residues. CDR3 coding DNA: TGTGCCAGCTCACGGGACTTACAGAACACTGAAGCTTTCTTT. It yields the protein CASSRDLQNTEAFF.

This chain connects TRBV9 to TRBJ2-1; TRBD2 matches 14 bases. CDR3 length equals 15 residues. V shed 4 bases, J shed 10 bases, and the junction held 7 bases outside the gene matches. From germline, CDR1 is SGDLS and CDR2 YYNGEE. This chain's CDR3 is CASSPGLAGEGEQFF. CDR3 nucleotide sequence: TGTGCCAGCAGCCCGGGACTAGCGGGAGAGGGCGAGCAGTTCTTC.

V is TRBV12-3 or TRBV12-4 and J is TRBJ1-2, with a possible D match to TRBD1 (6 bases). The CDR3 runs to 12 residues. Trimming cost V 5 bases and J 5 bases, with 9 bases left between them. This CDR3 reads CASSRQVYGYTF. CDR3 nucleotide sequence: TGTGCCAGCAGTCGACAGGTTTATGGCTACACCTTC.

This clone was seen only a few times. DNA for the CDR3: TGTGCCAGCAGTAAGAGGGGGACAGGGAATGAAAAACTGTTTTTT. Its translation is CASSKRGTGNEKLFF. The chain combines TRBV7-2 with TRBJ1-4; 9 bases line up with TRBD1. Per the germline V gene, CDR1 is SGHTA and CDR2 is FQGNSA. Trimming at V came to 6 bases and at J to 5 bases, leaving 7 bases not matched to a gene. The CDR3 sequence is 15 residues long.

This rearrangement joins TRBV6-5 to TRBJ2-1; 12 bases are shared with TRBD2. V lost 4 bases and J lost 6; bases outside the gene matches: 4. This CDR3 has 15 residues. CDR1 is MNHEY, CDR2 SVGAGI, per germline. Here the CDR3 DNA reads TGTGCCAGCAGTTTGGGACTAGCGGGTATCAATGAGCAGTTCTTC. Translated: CASSLGLAGINEQFF.

With respect to this clone: The junction differs from germline at one of its ends, possibly a read error. V and J are TRBV18 and TRBJ1-1; D perhaps matches TRBD1 (6 bases). The CDR3 is 13 amino acids. The germline V gene encodes CDR1 KGHSH and CDR2 LQKENI. The CDR3 sequence is CASSATGNNEAFF. CDR3 sequence (DNA): TGTGCCAGCTCAGCCACAGGGAACAATGAAGCTTTCTTT.

On this clone: The sample has other DNA sequences that encode this CDR3 too. This chain's CDR3 is CASSRTGSNQPQHF. In DNA form, the CDR3 reads TGCGCCAGCAGCCGCACCGGGAGCAATCAGCCCCAGCATTTT. The gene calls are TRBV5-1 and TRBJ1-5; D is unclear. This CDR3 has 14 residues. The V end lost 4 bases, the J end lost 1 base, and 9 bases lay between the germline ends. Germline V CDR1 and CDR2: SGHRS, YFSETQ.

This CDR3 reads CASSLDRGDQPQHF. The DNA for the CDR3 is TGCGCCAGCAGCTTGGACAGGGGGGATCAGCCCCAGCATTTT. This chain joins TRBV5-1 and TRBJ1-5; 8 nucleotides align to TRBD1. CDR1 is SGHRS and CDR2 is YFSETQ in the germline V gene. CDR3 length: 14 amino acids. The V gene end was trimmed by 0 bases and the J gene end by 5 bases; junction bases not matched to a gene: 1.

This sequence joins TRBV29-1 and TRBJ2-2, with 10 bases identical to TRBD1. Germline-derived CDR1 and CDR2 are SQVTM and ANQGSEA. Losses at the gene ends were 1 base for V and 4 bases for J; bases not matched to a gene: 6. The CDR3 spans 16 residues. CDR3 region: CSVEGDRGRATGELFF. The DNA for the CDR3 is TGCAGCGTTGAAGGGGACAGGGGACGGGCCACCGGGGAGCTGTTTTTT.

With respect to this clone: The same CDR3 is also encoded by other DNA sequences in this sample. J is TRBJ2-7 and V is TRBV7-8; possibly TRBD2 for D (5 bases). The CDR3 is 12 residues long. V lost 5 bases and J 4 bases, leaving 9 bases between the germline ends. Germline V gene data show CDR1 as SGHVS and CDR2 as FQNEAQ. The CDR3 region is CASSPRTYEQYF. CDR3 sequence (DNA): TGTGCCAGCAGCCCCCGGACTTACGAGCAGTACTTC.

The chain uses TRBV7-2 and TRBJ2-1; TRBD2 is a possible D gene (6 bases). Germline assignment: CDR1 SGHTA and CDR2 FQGNSA. V lost 5 bases to trimming and J lost 8 bases, with 16 bases between them. The CDR3 covers 14 residues. The CDR3 DNA follows: TGTGCCAGCAGCACCCTAGCGATAAAGGATGAGCAGTTCTTC. Its translation is CASSTLAIKDEQFF.

The chain recombines TRBV6-5 with TRBJ1-4; D is unresolved. CDR1 is MNHEY and CDR2 is SVGAGI in the germline V gene. V was clipped by 0 bases and J by 8 bases, with 13 bases between them. The CDR3 contains 15 residues. The CDR3 loop reads CASSYSRISGEKLFF. The CDR3 DNA follows: TGTGCCAGCAGTTACTCGAGGATTTCCGGAGAAAAACTGTTTTTT.

The rearrangement links TRBV28 to TRBJ1-1; possible D gene TRBD1, 5 bases. The germline V and J ends were trimmed by 4 bases and 5 bases, with 17 bases remaining between them. CDR1 is MDHEN and CDR2 is SYDVKM in the germline V gene. The length of the CDR3 is 15 residues. CDR3 amino acids: CASSSYRRGGTEAFF. The CDR3 DNA reads TGTGCCAGCAGTTCCTACCGACGGGGGGGAACTGAAGCTTTCTTT.

The genes are TRBV10-3 and TRBJ1-2; the match to TRBD1 covers 9 bases. The germline V gene encodes CDR1 ENHRY and CDR2 SYGVKD. Unmatched junction bases numbered 7, after V lost 3 bases and J lost 5 bases. The CDR3 length is 15 residues. CDR3 DNA sequence: TGTGCCATCAGTGATAGAACAGGGGGCATTTATGGCTACACCTTC. Amino acids: CAISDRTGGIYGYTF.

The CDR3 region is CASSVAVSSYNEQFF. DNA of the CDR3: TGTGCCAGCAGCGTAGCCGTGAGCTCCTACAATGAGCAGTTCTTC. This sequence joins TRBV11-2 and TRBJ2-1; D not certain. V lost 5 bases and J lost 0, with 11 bases in between. Germline CDR1 and CDR2: SGHAT and FQNNGV. This CDR3 contains 15 residues. Complete variable domain (other parts from reference TRBV11-2 and TRBJ2-1): EAGVAQSPRYKIIEKRQSVAFWCNPISGHATLYWYQQILGQGPKLLIQFQNNGVVDDSQLPKDRFSAERLKGVDSTLKIQPAKLEDSAVYLCASSVAVSSYNEQFFGPGTRLTVL.

This clone was counted a single time. The chain carries TRBV11-2 and TRBJ2-5; the D gene is possibly TRBD1 (6 bases). CDR3 length: 16 amino acids. The V end lost 0 bases, the J end lost 1 base, and 12 bases lay between the germline ends. The germline V gene has CDR1 SGHAT and CDR2 FQNNGV. CDR3 DNA sequence: TGTGCCAGCAGCTTAGAAGGTCAGGGGCTCCAAGAGACCCAGTACTTC. Its protein is CASSLEGQGLQETQYF.

The chain couples TRBV7-2 to TRBJ2-5, with TRBD2 matching over 10 bases. Germline values: CDR1 SGHTA, CDR2 FQGNSA. J gave up 5 bases and V 5 bases, and 11 bases lay outside the gene matches. This CDR3 comprises 16 residues. The CDR3 nucleotides are TGTGCCAGCAGCCCCGGAGTAGCGGGGGGATATGAGACCCAGTACTTC. Its protein is CASSPGVAGGYETQYF.

The chain uses TRBV5-1 and TRBJ2-5, with D possibly being TRBD1 (6 bases). The V gene lost 5 bases and the J gene lost 3 bases, with 14 bases spanning the gap. Per the germline V gene, CDR1 is SGHRS and CDR2 is YFSETQ. The CDR3 loop spans 14 amino acids. The CDR3 protein is CASSYQTGKETQYF. In DNA, the CDR3 is TGCGCCAGCAGTTACCAAACAGGGAAAGAGACCCAGTACTTC.

The CDR3 bases are TGTGCCAGCAGCGTTAGCGGGGGGGCTAGCAATGAGCAGTTCTTC. This gives the protein CASSVSGGASNEQFF. The V and J genes are TRBV9 and TRBJ2-1; 11 positions match TRBD2. CDR1 SGDLS and CDR2 YYNGEE come from the germline V gene. The CDR3 is 15 residues long. Trimming at V came to 2 bases and at J to 6 bases, leaving 4 bases not matched to a gene.

This clone was observed once. The gene calls are TRBV5-4 and TRBJ2-5; 7 bases match TRBD2. Germline trimming cut 4 bases from V and 3 bases from J; bases unmatched to any gene: 12. Germline values: CDR1 SGHNT, CDR2 YYREEE (reference sequence). The CDR3 sequence is 16 residues long. The CDR3 loop is CASSPGGGVGEETQYF. CDR3 in DNA: TGTGCCAGCAGCCCGGGGGGAGGGGTGGGGGAAGAGACCCAGTACTTC.

The rearrangement uses TRBV12-3 or TRBV12-4 and TRBJ1-2, with 9 bases aligning to TRBD1. With 3 bases clipped from V and 8 bases from J, the junction kept 4 bases outside the gene matches. CDR3 length: 13 residues. CDR3 sequence reads: CASSFWDREGYTF. DNA of the CDR3: TGTGCCAGCAGTTTTTGGGACAGGGAGGGCTACACCTTC.

This clone was seen just once. The chain links TRBV9 to TRBJ2-5; D gene unclear. Trimming took off 4 bases at V and 3 bases at J, with 4 bases between the two ends. The V gene's germline CDR1 is SGDLS and CDR2 YYNGEE. The CDR3 runs to 11 residues. CDR3 DNA: TGTGCCAGCAGCAGAGAAGAGACCCAGTACTTC. This translates into CASSREETQYF.